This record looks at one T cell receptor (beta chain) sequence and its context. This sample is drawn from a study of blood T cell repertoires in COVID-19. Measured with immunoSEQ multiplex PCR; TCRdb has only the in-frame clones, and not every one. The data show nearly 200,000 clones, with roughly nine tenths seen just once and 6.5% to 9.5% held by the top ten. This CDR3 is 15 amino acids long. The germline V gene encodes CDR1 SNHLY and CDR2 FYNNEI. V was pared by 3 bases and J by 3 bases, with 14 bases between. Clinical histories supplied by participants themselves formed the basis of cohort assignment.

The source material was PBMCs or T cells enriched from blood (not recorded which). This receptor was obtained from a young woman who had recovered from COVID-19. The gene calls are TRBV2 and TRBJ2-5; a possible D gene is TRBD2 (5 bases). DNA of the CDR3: TGTGCCAGCAGTGAGGAGGTAGGAGGAAAAGAGACCCAGTACTTC. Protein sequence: CASSEEVGGKETQYF. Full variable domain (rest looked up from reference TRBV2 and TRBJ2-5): EPEVTQTPSHQVTQMGQEVILRCVPISNHLYFYWYRQILGQKVEFLVSFYNNEISEKSEIFDDQFSVERPDGSNFTLKIRSTKLEDSAMYFCASSEEVGGKETQYFGPGTRLLVL.